This TCR beta chain was identified in a study of T cells in localized non-small cell lung cancer. Whole-study findings and limits: Peak T cell clonality was found in uninvolved adjacent lung, exceeding tumor. A median about 56 of the top 100 tumor clones appeared in adjacent lung. Higher T cell density in the blood was associated with longer overall survival, whereas higher adjacent-lung clonality associated with shorter survival. Sequencing, confined to only one tumor region, leaves heterogeneity possible.

Sequencing was performed with immunoSEQ multiplex PCR; in TCRdb, only in-frame clones are kept and a portion is missing. The data show 50,000 to 65,000 clones, with over 60% seen just once and approximately 4.8% held by the top ten. CDR1 and CDR2 (germline): SGHTA, FQGNSA. J was trimmed by 10 bases and V by 4 bases; bases with no gene match: 13. This CDR3 region has 15 residues. Sample share makes this clone medium-sized. What it binds is not known. This receptor was taken from a woman aged 40-69 years with stage II lung adenocarcinoma. This rearrangement joins TRBV7-2 to TRBJ1-2, with TRBD1 matching over 9 bases. This specimen was PBMCs, taken before any cancer treatment. The CDR3 nucleotides are TGTGCCAGCAGCTCCAATTCCGGGACAGGGCACTACTACACCTTC. Translation gives CASSSNSGTGHYYTF.